Listed here is a single T cell receptor beta chain. The antigen is not known. Clones were read by immunoSEQ multiplex PCR, and TCRdb kept only the in-frame ones, dropping some. The table includes 55,000 to 80,000 clones, 85% to 95% detected once. The data are from a study of cytomegalovirus exposure and HLA in healthy donors. General study findings and limits: High specificity and sensitivity for cytomegalovirus status were reported for the classifier.

V was trimmed by 5 bases and J by 6 bases, leaving 16 bases between them. This CDR3 has 14 residues. The germline CDR1 and CDR2 sequences are SGHTA and FQGNSA. Sequenced: PBMCs. The clonotype was recovered from a man aged 18 to 30 in good health and CMV-seronegative. The chain carries TRBV7-2 and TRBJ1-2, with D possibly TRBD1 on 6 matching bases. The CDR3 region is CASSPRKGVNGYTF. The CDR3, as DNA: TGTGCCAGCAGCCCACGTAAGGGGGTTAATGGCTACACCTTC. The whole variable domain, filled in from reference TRBV7-2 and TRBJ1-2, reads GAGVSQSPSNKVTEKGKDVELRCDPISGHTALYWYRQSLGQGLEFLIYFQGNSAPDKSGLPSDRFSAERTGGSVSTLTIQRTQQEDSAVYLCASSPRKGVNGYTFGSGTRLTVV.